This T cell receptor (beta chain) appears in the sequencing data of a study of T-cell memory formation after mild COVID-19 (dated by TCRdb to 2020 to 2023). Context from the whole study: TCR sequence clusters from the two donors were found to be largely donor specific. T-cell clones expanding and contracting after mild COVID-19 in two donors were tracked by longitudinal TCRalpha and TCRbeta repertoire sequencing. The cohort was made up of two young adult volunteers, one female and one male, who were previously healthy. What the research found in general, with its limitations: Only a couple of mild cases were covered by the study, and larger cohorts that include severe cases with pre-infection samples were considered necessary. Some responding clones were found in pre-infection memory, which suggests that pre-existing cross-reactive memory T cells took part in the SARS-CoV-2 response. SARS-CoV-2 specificity of the second-wave clones peaking on day 37 was not confirmed. Balanced CD4/CD8 phenotypes were observed for clones contracting from day 15 to 85, whereas a bias towards CD4+ was observed for a second wave of clones expanding from day 15 to 37. Contracting CD4+ clones were located mainly in the CM and EM memory subsets, whereas CD8+ clones were found to be enriched in EMRA.

Sequencing took place on an Illumina NovaSeq 6000. Using 5'RACE with constant-segment primers, TCRalpha and TCRbeta cDNA libraries were constructed, with sample barcodes and unique molecular identifiers added in the process. RNA was extracted from every sample with Trizol reagent. Libraries were amplified in two PCR steps, with a second sample barcode and Illumina TruSeq adapters added in the second step. Sequencing of libraries was performed on an Illumina NovaSeq with 2 x 150 bp paired-end reads. The authors' pipeline ran thus. With migec v1.2.7, reads were demultiplexed and then collapsed into UMI-guided consensus sequences. With mixcr v2.1.11, UMI consensuses were aligned to TRA and TRB V and J templates and assembled into clonotypes. Expanded or contracted clonotypes were those called significant by both edgeR and NoisET, with noise models trained on biological replicates. For edgeR calls, the thresholds were a false discovery rate-adjusted p below 0.01 and a log2 fold-change of 1. As an exploratory analysis of dynamics, max-normalized trajectories of the 1000 most abundant clonotypes were examined by PCA with hierarchical clustering. Each responding clone was given a CD4 or CD8 phenotype based on the CD4+ and CD8+ repertoires, which had been sequenced separately. The raw public data were reprocessed by TCRdb itself: fastp quality trimming at Q25, MiXCR clonotype calling, in-frame beta chains only. Rows are combined by CDR3 protein, so each entry shows the most common genes and DNA. The V and J calls and clone size come from TCRdb's table, not from the authors' own analysis. Within this sample are under 200,000 distinct CDR3 sequences, with roughly 31% of them counted one time only. The ten largest make up around 12% of the sample.

Its CDR3 holds 14 amino acids, cysteine through phenylalanine. Only the CDR3 region is kept as DNA, spanning 42 bases read in frame from base 1. V is pared back by 5 bases and J by 2 bases, with 10 bases lying between the germline termini. The germline V gene specifies KGHDR as CDR1 and SFDVKD as CDR2. Comments on this clonotype: The target of this receptor is not known. No clone much larger than this one lies a single base away; base qualities are absent.

PBMCs were isolated by Ficoll-Paque density gradient centrifugation. Recombination connected TRBV24-1 to TRBJ2-3; no D gene can be assigned with confidence. The sample consisted of PBMCs or a T cell subset sorted from them (not recorded which). This clonotype originated in an adult woman who had mild COVID-19 (a few samples of this study predate the infection). The sample titles of this study are shuffled in the database, so cell type and time point are left out; the donor was told from shared clones. The CDR3 here reads CATSAADPTDTQYF. The sequenced DNA: TGTGCCACCAGTGCCGCGGATCCCACAGATACGCAGTATTTT.